Presented here are 32 T cell receptor beta chains from one specimen sequenced in a study of blood T cell repertoires in COVID-19. The repertoire was sequenced with immunoSEQ multiplex PCR; TCRdb's copy has only in-frame clones and lacks some. The data hold about 130,000 clones, with about 84% observed a single time. Sequencing was done on a sample of peripheral blood. The receptors were gathered from a human donor in a cohort sampled during active COVID-19.

V gene TRBV10-3 combines with J gene TRBJ2-7; TRBD2 aligns across 9 bases. CDR3 length equals 13 residues. The germline CDR1 and CDR2 sequences are ENHRY and SYGVKD. Trimming at V came to 6 bases and at J to 6 bases, leaving 6 bases not matched to a gene. CDR3 loop: CAISPAGGTEQYF. As DNA, the CDR3 is TGTGCCATCAGCCCCGCGGGGGGGACCGAGCAGTACTTC.

This clone was detected a few times. The chain joins TRBV6-6 to TRBJ2-7, with D unresolved. In germline, CDR1 is MNHNY, CDR2 SVGAGI (reference sequence). The CDR3 spans 13 residues. Trimming removed 2 bases from V and 4 bases from J, with 9 bases in between. CDR3 sequence reads: CASSYTNGYEQYF. DNA for the CDR3: TGTGCCAGCAGTTACACAAACGGGTACGAGCAGTACTTC.

The chain carries TRBV28 and TRBJ2-3; 11 bases fit TRBD2. Trimming removed 5 bases from V and 7 bases from J; junction bases left unmatched: 8. This CDR3 spans 15 amino acids. Germline CDR1 and CDR2: MDHEN and SYDVKM. Here the CDR3 reads CASSLAGGPGNTQYF. CDR3 coding DNA: TGTGCCAGCAGTCTAGCGGGGGGACCCGGGAATACGCAGTATTTT.

In its sample, this clone was seen once. This chain uses TRBV27 with TRBJ2-1; 10 bases are a match to TRBD2. The CDR3 runs 17 residues. In germline, CDR1 is MNHEY, CDR2 SMNVEV (reference sequence). V lost 3 bases, J lost 6 bases, and 11 bases stayed unmatched. The CDR3: CASSLRTGLAKSNEQFF. In nucleotides, the CDR3 is TGTGCCAGCAGTTTGAGAACGGGACTAGCGAAAAGCAATGAGCAGTTCTTC.

The chain uses TRBV28 and TRBJ1-2; D is unclear. The CDR3 covers 12 residues. Trimming shortened V by 10 bases and J by 0 bases, and 9 bases separated the two germline ends. Germline-derived CDR1 and CDR2 are MDHEN and SYDVKM. The DNA of the CDR3 is TGTGCCATCACAGATACTAACTATGGCTACACCTTC. Amino acid sequence: CAITDTNYGYTF.

V and J are TRBV10-2 and TRBJ1-1, with 11 bases lining up with TRBD1. CDR1 and CDR2 (germline): WSHSY, SAAADI. The CDR3 length is 15 residues. V lost 2 bases and J lost 4; bases outside the gene matches: 3. The CDR3 loop reads CASSEIGTGGTEAFF. The CDR3 coding sequence is TGCGCCAGCAGTGAGATCGGGACAGGGGGCACTGAAGCTTTCTTT.

This clone was detected only once. The V gene is TRBV12-5, the J gene TRBJ2-2; 9 bases agree with TRBD1. Germline V gives CDR1 LGHNT, CDR2 FRNRAP. CDR3 length: 15 amino acids. With V trimmed by 3 bases and J by 6 bases, 5 bases remained unmatched. CDR3 sequence reads: CASGFLQGASGELFF. Here the CDR3 DNA reads TGTGCTAGTGGTTTCCTACAGGGGGCGTCCGGGGAGCTGTTTTTT.

The sample holds a few counts of this clone. This chain links TRBV7-9 with TRBJ1-2; 8 nucleotides match TRBD1. With V trimmed by 5 bases and J by 1 base, 3 bases remained unmatched. The CDR3 is 14 amino acids. Germline V gene lookup returns CDR1 SEHNR and CDR2 FQNEAQ (reference sequence). The CDR3 nucleotides read TGTGCCAGCAGCCCCGGACAGGGTAACTATGGCTACACCTTC. It specifies CASSPGQGNYGYTF.

Only one count was recorded for this clone. V is TRBV20-1 and J is TRBJ2-7; possibly TRBD1 for D (5 bases). The germline gives CDR1 DFQATT, CDR2 SNEGSKA (reference sequence). This CDR3 has 11 amino acids. V gave up 5 bases and J gave up 6 bases, with 11 bases separating them. Here the CDR3 DNA reads TGCAGTGCTCTCTTAGGGGCCGAGCAGTACTTC. This translates into CSALLGAEQYF.

This rearrangement joins TRBV5-6 to TRBJ2-2, with 10 bases lining up with TRBD1. CDR1 SGHDT and CDR2 YYEEEE come from the germline V gene. The CDR3 length is 15 residues. V was pared by 4 bases and J by 5 bases, with 5 bases of the junction left unmatched. The CDR3: CASSIDRGRTGELFF. The CDR3 DNA follows: TGTGCCAGCAGCATAGACAGGGGGCGGACCGGGGAGCTGTTTTTT.

The rearrangement uses TRBV6-2 or TRBV6-3 and TRBJ2-2, with 12 bases lining up with TRBD2. V gave up 4 bases and J gave up 3 bases; unmatched junction bases: 6. The CDR3 consists of 17 residues. CDR1 is MNHEY, CDR2 SVGEGT, per germline. DNA for the CDR3: TGTGCCAGCAGTTTCCTAGCGGGAGGGCCCTACACCGGGGAGCTGTTTTTT. Translation gives CASSFLAGGPYTGELFF.

The V call is TRBV3-1 (or the pseudogene TRBV3-2), the J call TRBJ2-5, with 10 bases fitting TRBD1. CDR1 is LGHDT and CDR2 is YNNKEL in the germline V gene (reference sequence). The J segment lost 9 bases and the V segment lost 4 bases, leaving 8 bases of the junction unmatched. The CDR3 is 14 amino acids. This CDR3 is CASSPGTGERAQYF. CDR3 coding DNA: TGTGCCAGCAGCCCCGGGACAGGGGAAAGGGCCCAGTACTTC.

This clone was seen once. The chain combines TRBV30 with TRBJ2-3; TRBD2 matches 10 bases. The CDR3 is made up of 15 amino acids. Germline CDR1 is GTSNPN and CDR2 is SVGIG (reference sequence). V dropped 1 base and J dropped 4; count of bases not matched to a gene: 5. This CDR3 reads CAWSGSGRGADTQYF. DNA for the CDR3: TGTGCCTGGAGTGGGAGCGGGAGGGGGGCAGATACGCAGTATTTT.

The chain employs TRBV12-5 and TRBJ1-5; no reliable D call. The V end lost 2 bases, the J end lost 1 base, and 15 bases lay between the germline ends. The CDR3 contains 17 residues. CDR1 is LGHNT and CDR2 is FRNRAP in the germline V gene. The chain's CDR3 is CASGLLSNDRSNQPQHF. As DNA, the CDR3 is TGTGCTAGTGGTTTGCTCTCCAATGATCGGAGCAATCAGCCCCAGCATTTT.

CDR3 in DNA: TGTGCCAGCAGAAGGGGAACGGCGTTTTATGGCTACACCTTC. Translated, it gives CASRRGTAFYGYTF. The rearrangement joins TRBV7-9 to TRBJ1-2; tentatively, D is TRBD1 (5 bases). V was clipped by 6 bases and J by 5 bases, with 16 bases between them. Germline CDR1 and CDR2: SEHNR and FQNEAQ (reference sequence). The CDR3 extends over 14 amino acids.

The chain uses TRBV30 and TRBJ1-1; 9 bases are shared with TRBD1. Germline assignment: CDR1 GTSNPN and CDR2 SVGIG (reference sequence). Germline trimming cut 5 bases from V and 2 bases from J; bases unmatched to any gene: 12. The CDR3 runs 16 residues. The CDR3 region is CAWLAGGQGRNTEAFF. In DNA form, the CDR3 reads TGTGCCTGGCTAGCCGGGGGACAGGGAAGAAACACTGAAGCTTTCTTT.

The gene calls are TRBV4-2 and TRBJ2-7, with unresolved D. Per germline, CDR1 LGHNA and CDR2 YNFKEQ. This CDR3 is built from 15 residues. The V gene lost 2 bases and the J gene lost 0 bases, with 11 bases spanning the gap. The CDR3 sequence is CASSQYSRSSYEQYF. The CDR3 bases are TGTGCCAGCAGCCAATATAGCCGGAGCTCCTACGAGCAGTACTTC.

This clone showed up just once. The V call is TRBV18, the J call TRBJ1-2; 7 bases agree with TRBD1. This CDR3 is built from 12 residues. CDR1 KGHSH and CDR2 LQKENI come from the germline V gene. V was pared by 5 bases and J by 8 bases, with 5 bases of the junction left unmatched. CDR3 in DNA: TGTGCCAGCTCAACGACAGGGAGAGGCTACACCTTC. It is translated as CASSTTGRGYTF. The full variable domain, in which reference TRBV18 and TRBJ1-2 provide the parts outside the CDR3, is NAGVMQNPRHLVRRRGQEARLRCSPMKGHSHVYWYRQLPEEGLKFMVYLQKENIIDESGMPKERFSAEFPKEGPSILRIQQVVRGDSAAYFCASSTTGRGYTFGSGTRLTVV.

This chain connects TRBV11-2 to TRBJ2-1; 8 nucleotides agree with TRBD2. The germline V gene has CDR1 SGHAT and CDR2 FQNNGV. This CDR3 region has 14 residues. The junction had 4 bases not matched to a gene; V was cut back by 4 bases and J by 5 bases. The CDR3 DNA reads TGTGCCAGCAGCTCACAGCGGGAGAACAATGAGCAGTTCTTC. Its protein is CASSSQRENNEQFF.

This clone was found a few times. The gene calls are TRBV19 and TRBJ2-2; D is ambiguous. Trimming shortened V by 6 bases and J by 5 bases, and 13 bases separated the two germline ends. CDR3 length: 14 residues. Per the germline V gene, CDR1 is LNHDA and CDR2 is SQIVND (reference sequence). The CDR3 sequence: CASRNSQATGELFF. In nucleotides, the CDR3 is TGTGCCAGTAGGAACAGTCAGGCAACCGGGGAGCTGTTTTTT.

The chain couples TRBV5-6 to TRBJ1-1, with D tentatively TRBD1 (5 bases). Germline-derived CDR1 and CDR2 are SGHDT and YYEEEE. This CDR3 is 17 amino acids long. V shed 5 bases and J shed 1 base, with 21 bases lying between them. CDR3 DNA: TGTGCCAGCAGTCTGCTCAGGGTTTGGAGGGGGAACACTGAAGCTTTCTTT. Its protein is CASSLLRVWRGNTEAFF.

This sequence joins TRBV7-2 and TRBJ2-5; no firm D call. Germline CDR1 and CDR2: SGHTA and FQGNSA. V was shortened by 5 bases and J by 5 bases, with 15 bases between the two germline ends. The CDR3 totals 14 residues. The CDR3 sequence is CASSHPGQWETQYF. The DNA for the CDR3 is TGTGCCAGCAGCCACCCAGGCCAATGGGAGACCCAGTACTTC.

The chain uses TRBV28 and TRBJ1-5; D gene ambiguous. The CDR3 length is 15 residues. Trimming shortened V by 6 bases and J by 7 bases, and 19 bases separated the two germline ends. The germline V gene encodes CDR1 MDHEN and CDR2 SYDVKM. DNA of the CDR3: TGTGCCAGCAGCTCGTACTTACCGGTCAAACAGCCCCAGCATTTT. It specifies CASSSYLPVKQPQHF. Complete variable domain (other parts from reference TRBV28 and TRBJ1-5): DVKVTQSSRYLVKRTGEKVFLECVQDMDHENMFWYRQDPGLGLRLIYFSYDVKMKEKGDIPEGYSVSREKKERFSLILESASTNQTSMYLCASSSYLPVKQPQHFGDGTRLSIL.

The chain is built from TRBV15 and TRBJ2-3; 8 bases fit TRBD2. This CDR3 is 16 amino acids long. CDR1 is LNHNV, CDR2 YYDKDF, per germline (reference sequence). CDR3 in amino acids: CAITGGIAGRADTQYF. The DNA for the CDR3 is TGTGCGATCACGGGGGGCATAGCGGGACGAGCAGATACGCAGTATTTT.

The chain combines TRBV10-3 with TRBJ2-2, with D uncertain. V gave up 3 bases and J gave up 5 bases, with 7 bases separating them. The CDR3 runs 13 residues. CDR1 and CDR2 from the germline V gene are ENHRY and SYGVKD. CDR3 region: CAISDRQTGELFF. For the CDR3, the DNA is TGTGCCATCAGTGACAGGCAGACCGGGGAGCTGTTTTTT.

The V gene is TRBV30, the J gene TRBJ2-3; weak D call: TRBD1 (6 bases). The CDR3 length is 13 residues. Trimming pared 4 bases from V and 5 bases from J, leaving 13 bases between. In germline, CDR1 is GTSNPN, CDR2 SVGIG (reference sequence). The CDR3 reads CAWTTGSGDTQYF. CDR3 DNA sequence: TGTGCCTGGACCACAGGGTCTGGAGATACGCAGTATTTT.

The chain joins TRBV5-6 to TRBJ1-1; D is possibly TRBD1 (5 bases). Between the trimmed V and J ends, which lost 4 bases and 1 base, there was a span of 14 bases. CDR1 SGHDT and CDR2 YYEEEE come from the germline V gene. This CDR3 region has 15 residues. Here the CDR3 DNA reads TGTGCCAGCAGCCCAAGAGCGGGACGGAACACTGAAGCTTTCTTT. This codes for CASSPRAGRNTEAFF.

V is TRBV7-7 and J is TRBJ2-5, with 8 bases fitting TRBD2. V was pared by 5 bases and J by 4 bases, with 9 bases of the junction left unmatched. The CDR3 loop spans 15 amino acids. Germline lookup yields CDR1 SSHAT and CDR2 FNYEAQ (reference sequence). The CDR3 coding sequence is TGTGCCAGCAGCGTAAGCGGGAGTGGTTCAGAGACCCAGTACTTC. It translates to CASSVSGSGSETQYF.

V is TRBV2 and J is TRBJ2-7, with 7 bases fitting TRBD1. CDR3 length equals 11 residues. V lost 8 bases and J lost 9; bases outside the gene matches: 7. Germline-derived CDR1 and CDR2 are SNHLY and FYNNEI. The CDR3: CASSRQGRQYF. The DNA of the CDR3 is TGTGCCAGCTCCCGACAGGGCAGGCAGTACTTC. The entire variable domain, with the rest obtained from reference TRBV2 and TRBJ2-7, is as follows: EPEVTQTPSHQVTQMGQEVILRCVPISNHLYFYWYRQILGQKVEFLVSFYNNEISEKSEIFDDQFSVERPDGSNFTLKIRSTKLEDSAMYFCASSRQGRQYFGPGTRLTVT.

The V gene is TRBV9, the J gene TRBJ1-3; D is possibly TRBD1 (6 bases). Trimming cost V 4 bases and J 0 bases, with 20 bases left between them. Germline lookup yields CDR1 SGDLS and CDR2 YYNGEE. The CDR3 is made up of 18 amino acids. The CDR3 region is CASSPIGGGGISGNTIYF. The DNA of the CDR3 is TGTGCCAGCAGCCCCATAGGGGGAGGGGGGATCTCTGGAAACACCATATATTTT.

The chain employs TRBV19 and TRBJ2-3; 12 nucleotides agree with TRBD2. Losses at the gene ends were 10 bases for V and 2 bases for J; bases not matched to a gene: 4. The CDR3 spans 14 residues. Germline V CDR1 and CDR2: LNHDA, SQIVND (reference sequence). CDR3 loop: CATRLAGDTDTQYF. CDR3 DNA: TGTGCCACCCGACTAGCGGGGGACACAGATACGCAGTATTTT.

The chain couples TRBV4-1 to TRBJ2-1; a weak D match, TRBD2 (6 bases). The CDR3 is made up of 17 amino acids. Germline CDR1 and CDR2: MGHRA and YSYEKL. The V gene lost 1 base and the J gene lost 9 bases, with 22 bases spanning the gap. The CDR3, as DNA: TGCGCCAGCAGCCAAGTTCACACTAGCCCCAAAGACGGTGAGCAGTTCTTC. Residues: CASSQVHTSPKDGEQFF.